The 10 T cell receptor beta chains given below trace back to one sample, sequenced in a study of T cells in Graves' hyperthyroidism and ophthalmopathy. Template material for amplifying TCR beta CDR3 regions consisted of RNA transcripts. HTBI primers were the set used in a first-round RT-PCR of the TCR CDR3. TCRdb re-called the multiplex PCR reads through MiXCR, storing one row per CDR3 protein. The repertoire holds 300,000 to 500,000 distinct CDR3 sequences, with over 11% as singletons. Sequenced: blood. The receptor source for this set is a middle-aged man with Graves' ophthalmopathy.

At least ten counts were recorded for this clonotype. CDR3 sequence: CASSGIRGETQYF. The CDR3 DNA follows: TGTGCCAGCAGCGGGATACGGGGGGAGACCCAGTACTTC. The chain combines TRBV9 with TRBJ2-5; a possible D gene is TRBD2 (6 bases). The CDR3 has 13 amino acids. Per the germline V gene, CDR1 is SGDLS and CDR2 is YYNGEE. Deletions cut 3 bases from V and 5 bases from J, with 11 bases between.

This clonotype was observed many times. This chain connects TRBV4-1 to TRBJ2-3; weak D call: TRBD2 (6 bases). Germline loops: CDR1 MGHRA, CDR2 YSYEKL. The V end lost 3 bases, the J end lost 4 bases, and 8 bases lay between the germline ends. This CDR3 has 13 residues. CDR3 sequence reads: CASSQRDADTQYF. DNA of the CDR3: TGCGCCAGCAGCCAGCGGGACGCAGATACGCAGTATTTT.

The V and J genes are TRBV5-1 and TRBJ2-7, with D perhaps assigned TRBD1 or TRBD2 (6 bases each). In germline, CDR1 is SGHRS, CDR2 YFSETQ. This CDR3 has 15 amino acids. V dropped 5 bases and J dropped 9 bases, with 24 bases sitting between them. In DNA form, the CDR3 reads TGCGCCAGCAGTGTGGCCGGGGGCGATTCAAGTGGGCAGTACTTC. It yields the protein CASSVAGGDSSGQYF. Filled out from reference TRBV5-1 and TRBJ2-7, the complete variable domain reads KAGVTQTPRYLIKTRGQQVTLSCSPISGHRSVSWYQQTPGQGLQFLFEYFSETQRNKGNFPGRFSGRQFSNSRSEMNVSTLELGDSALYLCASSVAGGDSSGQYFGPGTRLTVT.

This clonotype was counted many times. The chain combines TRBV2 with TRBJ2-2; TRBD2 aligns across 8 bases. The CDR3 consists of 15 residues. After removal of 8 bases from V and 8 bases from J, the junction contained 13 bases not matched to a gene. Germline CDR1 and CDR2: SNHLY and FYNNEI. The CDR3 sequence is CASLSGLGVSGELFF. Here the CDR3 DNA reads TGTGCCAGCCTCTCGGGACTAGGAGTTTCTGGGGAGCTGTTTTTT.

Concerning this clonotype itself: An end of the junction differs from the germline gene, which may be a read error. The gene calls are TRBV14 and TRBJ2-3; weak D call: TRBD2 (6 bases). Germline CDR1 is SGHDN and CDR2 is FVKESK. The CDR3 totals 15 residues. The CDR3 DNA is TGTGCCAGCAGCCAAGAGTTAAGGGACTCAGATGCGCAGTATTTT. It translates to CASSQELRDSDAQYF.

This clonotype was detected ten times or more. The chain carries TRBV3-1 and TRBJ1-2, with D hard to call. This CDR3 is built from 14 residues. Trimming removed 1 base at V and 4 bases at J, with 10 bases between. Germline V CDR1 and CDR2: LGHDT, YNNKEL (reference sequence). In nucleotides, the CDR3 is TGTGCCAGCAGCCAAGTGACCAGCACCTATGGCTACACCTTC. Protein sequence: CASSQVTSTYGYTF.

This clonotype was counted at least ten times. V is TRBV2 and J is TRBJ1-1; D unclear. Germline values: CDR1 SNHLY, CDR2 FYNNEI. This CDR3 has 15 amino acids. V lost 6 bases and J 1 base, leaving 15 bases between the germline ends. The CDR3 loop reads CASRLDTDKNTEAFF. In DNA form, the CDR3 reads TGTGCCAGCAGGCTAGACACAGACAAGAACACTGAAGCTTTCTTT.

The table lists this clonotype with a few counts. CDR3 sequence (DNA): TGCAGCGTTTGTACTAGCGGGCCCTACAATGAGCAGTTCTTC. This sequence encodes CSVCTSGPYNEQFF. The chain has TRBV29-1 and TRBJ2-1; 9 nucleotides align to TRBD2. Germline CDR1 and CDR2: SQVTM and ANQGSEA. The CDR3 is 14 residues long. With V trimmed by 5 bases and J by 2 bases, 4 bases remained unmatched.

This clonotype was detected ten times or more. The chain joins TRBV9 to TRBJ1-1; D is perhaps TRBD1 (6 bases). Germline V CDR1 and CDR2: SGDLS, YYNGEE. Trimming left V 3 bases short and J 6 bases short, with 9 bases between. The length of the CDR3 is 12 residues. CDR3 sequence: CASSATGSEAFF. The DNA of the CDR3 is TGTGCCAGCAGCGCAACAGGGTCTGAAGCTTTCTTT.

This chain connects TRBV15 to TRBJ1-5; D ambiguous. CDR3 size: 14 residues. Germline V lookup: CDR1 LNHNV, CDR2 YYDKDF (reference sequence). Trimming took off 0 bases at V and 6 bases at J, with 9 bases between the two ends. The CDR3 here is CATSRDAGGQPQHF. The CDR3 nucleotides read TGTGCCACCAGCAGAGATGCAGGAGGTCAGCCCCAGCATTTT.